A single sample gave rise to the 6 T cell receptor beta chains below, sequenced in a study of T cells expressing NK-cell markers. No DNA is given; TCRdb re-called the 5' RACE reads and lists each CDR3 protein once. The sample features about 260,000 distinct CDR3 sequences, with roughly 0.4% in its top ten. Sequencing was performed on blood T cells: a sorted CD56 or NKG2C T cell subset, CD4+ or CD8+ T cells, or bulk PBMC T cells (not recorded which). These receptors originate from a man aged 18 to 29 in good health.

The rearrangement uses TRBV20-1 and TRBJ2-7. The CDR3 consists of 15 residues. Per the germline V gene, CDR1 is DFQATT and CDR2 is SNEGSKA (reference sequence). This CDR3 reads CSARDKDRASYEQYF.

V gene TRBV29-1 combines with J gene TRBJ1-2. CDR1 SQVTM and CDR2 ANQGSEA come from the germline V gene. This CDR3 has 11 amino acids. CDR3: CSVGGNYGYTF.

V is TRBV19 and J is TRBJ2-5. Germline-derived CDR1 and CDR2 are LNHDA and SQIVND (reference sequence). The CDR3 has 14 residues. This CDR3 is CASSIAPTLETQYF.

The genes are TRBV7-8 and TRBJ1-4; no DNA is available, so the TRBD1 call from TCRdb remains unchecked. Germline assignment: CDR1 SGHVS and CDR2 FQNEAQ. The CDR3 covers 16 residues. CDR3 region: CASSPVGRLTNEKLFF. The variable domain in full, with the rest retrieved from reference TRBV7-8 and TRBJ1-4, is GAGVSQSPRYKVAKRGQDVALRCDPISGHVSLFWYQQALGQGPEFLTYFQNEAQLDKSGLPSDRFFAERPEGSVSTLKIQRTQQEDSAVYLCASSPVGRLTNEKLFFGSGTQLSVL.

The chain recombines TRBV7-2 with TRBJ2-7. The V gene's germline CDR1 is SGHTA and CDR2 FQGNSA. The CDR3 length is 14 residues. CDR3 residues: CASSPRGGSPEQYF.

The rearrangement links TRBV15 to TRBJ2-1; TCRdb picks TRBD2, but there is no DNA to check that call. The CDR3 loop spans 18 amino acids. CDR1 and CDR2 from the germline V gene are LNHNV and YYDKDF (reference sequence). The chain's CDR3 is CATSRDRRSGRTDNEQFF.